Listed here are 10 T cell receptor beta chains from one sample, sequenced in a study of graft-versus-host responses after intestinal transplantation. Here immunoSEQ multiplex PCR was the method, and the copy in TCRdb shows in-frame clones only, minus some. The profile shows tens of thousands of clones, approximately 45% of them singletons. The material sequenced was alloreactive CD4+ T cells from a mixed lymphocyte reaction culture, taken before intestinal transplant. Subset defined: CFSE-low proliferating T cells sorted from roughly 6-day pre-transplant mixed lymphocyte reaction (GvH or HvG direction). The receptor source for this set is a human patient who received an intestinal transplant.

V and J are TRBV5-5 and TRBJ1-1; possibly TRBD1 for D (6 bases). This CDR3 has 16 amino acids. V was clipped by 4 bases and J by 3 bases, with 19 bases between them. CDR1 is SGHKS and CDR2 is YYEKEE in the germline V gene (reference sequence). The CDR3 here is CASSQVLGRGDTEAFF. The CDR3 DNA follows: TGTGCCAGCAGCCAGGTCCTTGGCAGGGGAGACACTGAAGCTTTCTTT. Together with reference TRBV5-5 and TRBJ1-1, the CDR3 gives the full variable domain: DAGVTQSPTHLIKTRGQQVTLRCSPISGHKSVSWYQQVLGQGPQFIFQYYEKEERGRGNFPDRFSARQFPNYSSELNVNALLLGDSALYLCASSQVLGRGDTEAFFGQGTRLTVV.

This rearrangement joins TRBV27 to TRBJ2-7; 8 bases fit TRBD1. CDR1 MNHEY and CDR2 SMNVEV come from the germline V gene (reference sequence). V trimming: 7 bases; J trimming: 3 bases; junction bases outside the gene matches: 5. The CDR3 is 13 amino acids. CDR3 sequence: CASTGTGFYEQYF. CDR3 nucleotide sequence: TGTGCCAGCACCGGGACAGGATTCTACGAGCAGTACTTC.

This chain links TRBV19 with TRBJ1-1; 7 bases align to TRBD1. The CDR3 has 15 residues. Germline loops: CDR1 LNHDA, CDR2 SQIVND (reference sequence). V trimming: 6 bases; J trimming: 4 bases; junction bases outside the gene matches: 11. The CDR3 DNA reads TGTGCCAGTAGCCAGAGCGAATGGACAGGCACTGAAGCTTTCTTT. The encoded protein is CASSQSEWTGTEAFF.

The gene calls are TRBV7-9 and TRBJ1-1, with 8 bases matching TRBD1. The germline V gene has CDR1 SEHNR and CDR2 FQNEAQ (reference sequence). With 2 bases clipped from V and 1 base from J, the junction kept 6 bases outside the gene matches. The CDR3 covers 16 residues. The DNA for the CDR3 is TGTGCCAGCAGCTTACGGACAGGGCGCCAGAACACTGAAGCTTTCTTT. Encoded protein: CASSLRTGRQNTEAFF.

V and J are TRBV7-2 and TRBJ2-3, with D possibly matching TRBD1 (5 bases). The CDR3 has 15 residues. Germline V gives CDR1 SGHTA, CDR2 FQGNSA. The V end lost 1 base, the J end lost 1 base, and 9 bases lay between the germline ends. The CDR3 reads CASSLGQLGTDTQYF. The CDR3 coding sequence is TGTGCCAGCAGCTTAGGACAGCTAGGCACAGATACGCAGTATTTT.

This clone qualifies as medium-sized. The CDR3 loop is CASSGRGASSYEQYF. The CDR3 DNA follows: TGCGCCAGCAGCGGGCGGGGGGCATCTTCCTACGAGCAGTACTTC. V and J are TRBV5-1 and TRBJ2-7; 8 bases agree with TRBD2. After removal of 4 bases from V and 1 base from J, the junction contained 7 bases not matched to a gene. This CDR3 region has 15 residues. In germline, CDR1 is SGHRS, CDR2 YFSETQ. The entire variable domain, with the rest obtained from reference TRBV5-1 and TRBJ2-7, is as follows: KAGVTQTPRYLIKTRGQQVTLSCSPISGHRSVSWYQQTPGQGLQFLFEYFSETQRNKGNFPGRFSGRQFSNSRSEMNVSTLELGDSALYLCASSGRGASSYEQYFGPGTRLTVT.

This clone was picked up a small number of times. The V and J genes are TRBV18 and TRBJ1-6; TRBD1 matches at 10 bases. The junction had 3 bases not matched to a gene; V was cut back by 3 bases and J by 10 bases. The CDR3 has 14 amino acids. CDR1 KGHSH and CDR2 LQKENI come from the germline V gene. Here the CDR3 reads CASSPTGGDSPLHF. In nucleotides, the CDR3 is TGTGCCAGCTCACCGACAGGGGGCGACTCACCCCTCCACTTT.

This clone showed up just a few times. The rearrangement joins TRBV2 to TRBJ1-6; 7 bases match TRBD1. CDR3 length equals 12 residues. V lost 6 bases to trimming and J lost 10 bases; unmatched junction nucleotides: 3. Looked up from germline, CDR1 is SNHLY and CDR2 is FYNNEI. Written as DNA, the CDR3 is TGTGCCAGCAGCAGACAGGGATCACCCCTCCACTTT. The encoded protein is CASSRQGSPLHF.

The V and J genes are TRBV7-9 and TRBJ1-1; 7 positions agree with TRBD1. The CDR3 runs 14 residues. Germline V gives CDR1 SEHNR, CDR2 FQNEAQ (reference sequence). J lost 1 base, V lost 1 base, and 0 bases had no gene match. CDR3 loop: CASSLGQGNTEAFF. As DNA, the CDR3 is TGTGCCAGCAGCTTAGGACAGGGGAACACTGAAGCTTTCTTT.

J is TRBJ1-5 and V is TRBV15; 7 positions match TRBD1. V lost 5 bases to trimming and J lost 4 bases; unmatched junction nucleotides: 2. This CDR3 has 13 amino acids. Germline V gene data show CDR1 as LNHNV and CDR2 as YYDKDF (reference sequence). CDR3 nucleotide sequence: TGTGCCACCAGCTGGGACAGTAATCAGCCCCAGCATTTT. This codes for CATSWDSNQPQHF.